This T cell receptor beta chain was sequenced during a study of T cell responses to AZD1222 COVID-19 vaccine. Method: immunoSEQ multiplex PCR; TCRdb's copy keeps in-frame clones and lacks some. Among some 150,000 clones listed, approximately 85% were seen once. Whole-study findings and limits: Spike-specific TCR breadth and depth both grew after two AZD1222 doses. The study identified only six AZD1222 recipients as seropositive at baseline. Only after the peak T cell response were repertoires sampled.

This clone is a singleton in its sample. What it binds is unknown. V lost 3 bases to trimming and J lost 0 bases, with 5 bases between them. The CDR3 sequence is 13 residues long. Material: peripheral blood, obtained on day 0 of MenACWY control vaccination. The TCR was taken from an adult in good health. This chain connects TRBV12-3 or TRBV12-4 to TRBJ1-1, with D unresolved. DNA of the CDR3: TGTGCCAGCAGTTTTAGGGTGAACACTGAAGCTTTCTTT. Protein: CASSFRVNTEAFF.